This T cell receptor beta chain was sequenced in a study of PD-L1 blockade in urothelial cancer. Turning to this clone: Its specificity is not known.

CDR3 length: 14 amino acids. Profiled with immunoSEQ multiplex PCR; TCRdb holds only in-frame clones, not every one. The sample has roughly 87,000 clones, more than 70% seen once. Study-wide results and limits: Enhanced expansion of tumor-associated blood clones at 3 weeks characterized durable-benefit patients.

As for time point: pretreatment peripheral blood. This chain joins TRBV21-1 and TRBJ2-1; the DNA was not used to check the table's D call, TRBD1. TRBV21-1 is designated a pseudogene. This receptor was identified in an elderly woman with urothelial cancer. Sequences were derived from PBMCs, sampled around atezolizumab (anti-PD-L1) treatment. This chain's CDR3 is CASSTRSDYNEQFF. In DNA, the CDR3 is TGTGCCAGCAGCACCAGGTCGGACTACAATGAGCAGTTCTTC.